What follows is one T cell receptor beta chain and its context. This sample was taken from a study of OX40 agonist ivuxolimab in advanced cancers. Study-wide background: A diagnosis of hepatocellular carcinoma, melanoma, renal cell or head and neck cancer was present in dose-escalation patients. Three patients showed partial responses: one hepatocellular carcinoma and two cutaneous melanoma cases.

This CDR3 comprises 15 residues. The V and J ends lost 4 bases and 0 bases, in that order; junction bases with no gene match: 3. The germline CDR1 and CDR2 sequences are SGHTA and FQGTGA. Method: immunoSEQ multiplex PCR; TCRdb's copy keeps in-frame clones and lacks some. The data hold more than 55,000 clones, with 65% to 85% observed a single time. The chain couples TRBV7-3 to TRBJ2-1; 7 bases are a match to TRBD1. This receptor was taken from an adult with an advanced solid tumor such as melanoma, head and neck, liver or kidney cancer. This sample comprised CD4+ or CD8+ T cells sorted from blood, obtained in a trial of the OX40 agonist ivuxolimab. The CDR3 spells CASSSGTASYNEQFF. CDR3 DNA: TGTGCCAGCAGCTCCGGGACAGCCTCCTACAATGAGCAGTTCTTC. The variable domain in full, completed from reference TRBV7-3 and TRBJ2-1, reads GAGVSQTPSNKVTEKGKYVELRCDPISGHTALYWYRQSLGQGPEFLIYFQGTGAADDSGLPNDRFFAVRPEGSVSTLKIQRTERGDSAVYLCASSSGTASYNEQFFGPGTRLTVL.